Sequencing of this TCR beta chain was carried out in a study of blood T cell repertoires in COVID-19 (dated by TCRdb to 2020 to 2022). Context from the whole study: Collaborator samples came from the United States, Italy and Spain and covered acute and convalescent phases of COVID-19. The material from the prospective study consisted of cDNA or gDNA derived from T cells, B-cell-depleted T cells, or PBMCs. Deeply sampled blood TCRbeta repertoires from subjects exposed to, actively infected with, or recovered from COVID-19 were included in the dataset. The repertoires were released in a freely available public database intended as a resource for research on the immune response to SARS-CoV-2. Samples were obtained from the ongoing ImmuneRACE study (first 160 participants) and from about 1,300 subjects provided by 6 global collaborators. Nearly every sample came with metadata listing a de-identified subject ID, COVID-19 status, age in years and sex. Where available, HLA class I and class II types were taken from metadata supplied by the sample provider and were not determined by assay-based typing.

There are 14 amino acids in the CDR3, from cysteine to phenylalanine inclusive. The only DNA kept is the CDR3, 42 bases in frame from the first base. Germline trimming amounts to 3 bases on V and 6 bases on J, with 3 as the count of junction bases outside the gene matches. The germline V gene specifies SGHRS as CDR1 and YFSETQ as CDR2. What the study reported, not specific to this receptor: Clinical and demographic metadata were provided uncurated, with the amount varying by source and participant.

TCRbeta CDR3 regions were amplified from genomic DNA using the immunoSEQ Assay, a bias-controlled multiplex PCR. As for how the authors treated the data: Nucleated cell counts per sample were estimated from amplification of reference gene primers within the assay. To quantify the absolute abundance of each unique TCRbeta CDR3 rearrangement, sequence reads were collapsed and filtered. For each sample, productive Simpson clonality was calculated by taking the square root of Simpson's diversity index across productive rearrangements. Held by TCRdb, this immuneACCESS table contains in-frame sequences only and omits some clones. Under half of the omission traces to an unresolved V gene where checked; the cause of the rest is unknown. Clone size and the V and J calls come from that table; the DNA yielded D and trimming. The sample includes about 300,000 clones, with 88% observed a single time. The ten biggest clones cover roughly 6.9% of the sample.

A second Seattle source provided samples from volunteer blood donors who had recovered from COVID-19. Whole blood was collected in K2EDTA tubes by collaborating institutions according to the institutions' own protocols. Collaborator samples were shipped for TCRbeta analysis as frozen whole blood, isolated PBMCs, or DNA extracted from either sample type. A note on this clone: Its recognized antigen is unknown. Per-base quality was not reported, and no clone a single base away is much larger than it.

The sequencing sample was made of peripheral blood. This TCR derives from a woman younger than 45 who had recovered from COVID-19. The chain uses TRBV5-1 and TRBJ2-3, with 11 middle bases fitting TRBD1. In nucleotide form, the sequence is TGCGCCAGCAGCTGGGGACAGGGGGAGGATACGCAGTATTTT. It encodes CASSWGQGEDTQYF.